Detailed here is one T cell receptor beta chain. The antigen remains unidentified. This entry comes from a study of PD-1 blockade in mismatch repair-deficient tumors. Whole-study context: Patients had about 13 mismatch repair-deficient cancer types and were previously treated and progressing.

Notes on the study in general: After pembrolizumab, tumor-resident clones rose rapidly, then generally contracted before radiologic responses.

Every patient had mismatch repair deficiency by PCR or immunohistochemistry. The repertoire was sequenced with immunoSEQ multiplex PCR; TCRdb's copy has only in-frame clones and lacks some. Found here are about 25,000 clones, about 81% of them singletons; the top ten hold 2.5% to 3%. From germline, CDR1 is SGDLS and CDR2 YYNGEE. Trimming stripped 1 base from V and 4 bases from J, with 17 bases between. This CDR3 is 16 amino acids long. The material sequenced was PBMCs, taken before pembrolizumab treatment. The chain recombines TRBV9 with TRBJ2-5; tentative D call: TRBD2 (6 bases). The receptor comes from an adult with mismatch repair-deficient cancer. CDR3 amino acids: CASSVRGLLSTETQYF. The CDR3 coding sequence is TGTGCCAGCAGCGTACGGGGACTGCTATCAACAGAGACCCAGTACTTC.